Below, 24 T cell receptor beta chains from the same sample are listed, as sequenced in a study of blood T cell repertoires in COVID-19. Repertoires were generated with immunoSEQ multiplex PCR, while TCRdb's copy carries only in-frame clones and drops some. The table includes fewer than 110,000 clones, 75% to 95% detected once. Sequenced: peripheral blood. These receptors all stem from a woman aged 25 to 39 with acute or convalescent COVID-19.

The rearrangement links TRBV7-6 to TRBJ1-4; D is unresolved. Trimming cost V 3 bases and J 0 bases, with 8 bases left between them. The germline V gene encodes CDR1 SGHVS and CDR2 FNYEAQ. The CDR3 length is 15 residues. Here the CDR3 reads CASSFRGATNEKLFF. As DNA, the CDR3 is TGTGCCAGCAGCTTCCGGGGAGCAACTAATGAAAAACTGTTTTTT.

The rearrangement links TRBV6-2 or TRBV6-3 to TRBJ2-5, with D tentatively TRBD2 (5 bases). CDR3 length equals 13 residues. Germline loops: CDR1 MNHEY, CDR2 SVGEGT. Trimming removed 4 bases at V and 1 base at J, with 7 bases between. The CDR3 sequence: CASSLDFQETQYF. Written as DNA, the CDR3 is TGTGCCAGCAGTTTGGACTTCCAAGAGACCCAGTACTTC.

This clone was seen only once. The CDR3 loop is CASSSTSGGAYEQYF. The DNA of the CDR3 is TGTGCCAGCAGTTCCACTAGCGGGGGGGCCTACGAGCAGTACTTC. This chain links TRBV28 with TRBJ2-7; 13 bases line up with TRBD2. The CDR3 runs 15 residues. CDR1 is MDHEN and CDR2 is SYDVKM in the germline V gene. Losses at the gene ends were 4 bases for V and 2 bases for J; bases not matched to a gene: 2.

The chain has TRBV9 and TRBJ1-2; 7 nucleotides match TRBD1. The ends lost 3 bases at V and 6 bases at J; junction bases unmatched: 8. This CDR3 has 14 amino acids. Germline V gene sequence: CDR1 SGDLS, CDR2 YYNGEE. CDR3 residues: CASSAGTVDHGYTF. The CDR3 DNA reads as TGTGCCAGCAGCGCCGGGACAGTCGACCATGGCTACACCTTC.

The chain is built from TRBV2 and TRBJ2-7; 9 nucleotides match TRBD2. The V gene end was trimmed by 5 bases and the J gene end by 5 bases; junction bases not matched to a gene: 1. The CDR3 spans 12 residues. Germline CDR1 reads SNHLY; CDR2 reads FYNNEI. As DNA, the CDR3 is TGTGCCAGCAGTAGCGGGGGGAACGAGCAGTACTTC. Residues: CASSSGGNEQYF.

V usage is TRBV7-3 and J usage is TRBJ2-3, with D possibly being TRBD1 (6 bases). V lost 6 bases and J 1 base, leaving 14 bases between the germline ends. This CDR3 spans 15 amino acids. Germline CDR1 SGHTA, CDR2 FQGTGA. For the CDR3, the DNA is TGTGCCAGCAGTATGGGGGCGCGGGGCACAGATACGCAGTATTTT. Protein sequence: CASSMGARGTDTQYF.

The V and J genes are TRBV28 and TRBJ1-2; 8 bases align to TRBD1. With 4 bases clipped from V and 4 bases from J, the junction kept 5 bases outside the gene matches. Germline V gene data show CDR1 as MDHEN and CDR2 as SYDVKM. The CDR3 extends over 14 amino acids. The CDR3 sequence is CASSSGQGPYGYTF. CDR3 nucleotides: TGTGCCAGCAGTTCTGGACAGGGTCCCTATGGCTACACCTTC.

On this clone: Other DNA sequences from this sample encode an identical CDR3 as well. The rearrangement joins TRBV7-3 to TRBJ2-1, with D possibly being TRBD1 (5 bases). Germline V gene lookup returns CDR1 SGHTA and CDR2 FQGTGA. There are 13 residues in the CDR3. V dropped 2 bases and J dropped 3 bases, with 5 bases sitting between them. CDR3 sequence reads: CASSLDSYNEQFF. DNA for the CDR3: TGTGCCAGCAGCTTAGACAGCTACAATGAGCAGTTCTTC.

V and J are TRBV10-3 and TRBJ1-1, with a possible D match to TRBD1 (6 bases). Trimming pared 11 bases from V and 7 bases from J, leaving 23 bases between. The CDR3 consists of 14 residues. From germline, CDR1 is ENHRY and CDR2 SYGVKD. CDR3 sequence reads: CASNRESRLGEAFF. The DNA for the CDR3 is TGTGCCTCCAACAGGGAATCCAGGTTAGGTGAAGCTTTCTTT.

The J gene is TRBJ2-6, the V gene TRBV28, with no clear D. Trimming cost V 10 bases and J 0 bases, with 4 bases left between them. Germline V CDR1 and CDR2: MDHEN, SYDVKM. The CDR3 runs to 12 residues. The CDR3 sequence is CATHSGANVLTF. CDR3 bases: TGTGCCACCCACTCTGGGGCCAACGTCCTGACTTTC.

This clone was found once. The chain couples TRBV5-1 to TRBJ2-3; TRBD2 might be the D (7 bases). CDR1 is SGHRS, CDR2 YFSETQ, per germline. The CDR3 covers 15 residues. Trimming cost V 2 bases and J 3 bases, with 13 bases left between them. The CDR3 coding sequence is TGCGCCAGCAGCTTAGGGGGGGAAAAGACAGATACGCAGTATTTT. This translates into CASSLGGEKTDTQYF.

This clone was detected only once. The chain couples TRBV19 to TRBJ1-1; 8 nucleotides match TRBD1. Germline-derived CDR1 and CDR2 are LNHDA and SQIVND (reference sequence). J lost 11 bases, V lost 5 bases, and 7 bases had no gene match. The CDR3 spans 12 residues. The CDR3 DNA reads TGTGCCAGTAGTTTCAGGGGGCCGGATGCTTTCTTT. The encoded protein is CASSFRGPDAFF.

The chain has TRBV7-2 and TRBJ2-1; a possible D gene is TRBD2 (6 bases). Trimming cost V 5 bases and J 9 bases, with 11 bases left between them. CDR3 size: 12 residues. Germline loops: CDR1 SGHTA, CDR2 FQGNSA. CDR3 DNA sequence: TGTGCCAGCAGCCGACTAGGGAGTGAGCAGTTCTTC. Protein: CASSRLGSEQFF.

Here the CDR3 reads CASSLLRQGWNSPLHF. Written as DNA, the CDR3 is TGTGCCAGCAGCTTACTCCGGCAGGGGTGGAATTCACCCCTCCACTTT. This sequence joins TRBV11-2 and TRBJ1-6, with D maybe TRBD1 (6 bases). Germline CDR1 reads SGHAT; CDR2 reads FQNNGV. The CDR3 length is 16 residues. V lost 2 bases and J lost 7, with 15 bases in between.

This sequence joins TRBV7-9 and TRBJ1-2, with 7 bases identical to TRBD1. Germline V gene sequence: CDR1 SEHNR, CDR2 FQNEAQ (reference sequence). With 5 bases clipped from V and 4 bases from J, the junction kept 7 bases outside the gene matches. The CDR3 covers 14 residues. The CDR3 spells CASSRGQTSYGYTF. The CDR3 DNA follows: TGTGCCAGCAGCCGGGGACAGACGAGCTATGGCTACACCTTC.

The chain uses TRBV25-1 and TRBJ1-1; D call uncertain. Germline CDR1 reads MGHDK; CDR2 reads SYGVNS. The CDR3 has 13 amino acids. V lost 1 base to trimming and J lost 10 bases, with 13 bases between them. The CDR3 nucleotides read TGTGCCAGCAGTGAATTTGGCAGGTCTCTAGCTTTCTTT. It translates to CASSEFGRSLAFF.

The chain employs TRBV28 and TRBJ1-4; 8 nucleotides agree with TRBD1. J gave up 5 bases and V 7 bases, and 9 bases lay outside the gene matches. The CDR3 covers 15 residues. Germline loops: CDR1 MDHEN, CDR2 SYDVKM. The CDR3 spells CASTLPRQGNEKLFF. DNA for the CDR3: TGTGCCAGCACCCTACCCCGACAGGGGAATGAAAAACTGTTTTTT.

The chain has TRBV12-5 and TRBJ1-1, with 7 bases identical to TRBD1. The V gene end was trimmed by 0 bases and the J gene end by 4 bases; junction bases not matched to a gene: 2. Germline assignment: CDR1 LGHNT and CDR2 FRNRAP. There are 14 residues in the CDR3. CDR3 residues: CASGLVTGATEAFF. CDR3 sequence (DNA): TGTGCTAGTGGTTTGGTAACAGGGGCCACTGAAGCTTTCTTT.

The rearrangement links TRBV28 to TRBJ1-1; D gene unclear. Germline V gene sequence: CDR1 MDHEN, CDR2 SYDVKM. The CDR3 extends over 14 amino acids. Trimming removed 8 bases at V and 13 bases at J, with 26 bases between. The CDR3 here is CASRPSDSRSFYFF. The CDR3 DNA follows: TGTGCCAGCCGCCCATCAGACTCCCGGAGCTTTTATTTCTTT.

The chain employs TRBV27 and TRBJ1-2; D is ambiguous. CDR1 is MNHEY and CDR2 is SMNVEV in the germline V gene (reference sequence). The CDR3 consists of 11 residues. Between the trimmed V and J ends, which lost 8 bases and 4 bases, there was a span of 8 bases. The CDR3 here is CASGHLYGYTF. The CDR3 nucleotides read TGTGCCAGCGGGCACCTCTATGGCTACACCTTC.

The J gene is TRBJ1-6, the V gene TRBV7-3; 7 positions agree with TRBD1. This CDR3 has 16 amino acids. The V and J ends lost 5 bases and 10 bases, in that order; junction bases with no gene match: 14. Germline V CDR1 and CDR2: SGHTA, FQGTGA. CDR3 in DNA: TGTGCCAGCAGCCTACAGGGGCGCGCATACAAATCACCCCTCCACTTT. The encoded protein is CASSLQGRAYKSPLHF.

The CDR3 DNA follows: TGTGCCAGCAGTTTTAAACCCCCGGGACAGGTGACGGATACGCAGTATTTT. Encoded protein: CASSFKPPGQVTDTQYF. The V call is TRBV27, the J call TRBJ2-3; 8 bases agree with TRBD1. Trimming at V came to 3 bases and at J to 6 bases, leaving 14 bases not matched to a gene. CDR1 and CDR2 from the germline V gene are MNHEY and SMNVEV (reference sequence). This CDR3 has 17 residues.

The CDR3 protein is CASCRGSTEAFF. CDR3 coding DNA: TGTGCCAGCTGTCGGGGTTCAACTGAAGCTTTCTTT. This chain uses TRBV12-3 or TRBV12-4 with TRBJ1-1; unclear D gene. The CDR3 extends over 12 amino acids. The V gene lost 8 bases and the J gene lost 5 bases, with 12 bases spanning the gap.

The rearrangement links TRBV9 to TRBJ1-4; 7 nucleotides agree with TRBD1. The V segment lost 0 bases and the J segment 8 bases; nucleotides outside the gene matches: 7. Per germline, CDR1 SGDLS and CDR2 YYNGEE. CDR3 length equals 15 residues. CDR3 nucleotide sequence: TGTGCCAGCAGCGTAGACCCGGGACAGTCGGAAAAACTGTTTTTT. Translating it yields CASSVDPGQSEKLFF.